The 25 T cell receptor beta chains given below trace back to one sample, sequenced in a study of shared clonotypes between healthy human individuals. Generated by immunoSEQ multiplex PCR, the TCRdb table keeps only in-frame clones and is missing some. The sample has more than 550,000 clones, about 92% seen once. CD45RO-negative, CCR7-selected cells formed the naive CD8 fraction, which excluded terminally differentiated effector memory CD45RA+ cells. Sequenced sample: naive CD8+ T cells sorted from blood. Source of these receptors: a man aged 30 to 39 in good health.

The gene calls are TRBV10-1 and TRBJ2-7; D unresolved. V dropped 3 bases and J dropped 1 base, with 7 bases sitting between them. This CDR3 spans 13 amino acids. CDR1 and CDR2 from the germline V gene are WNHNN and SYGVQD (reference sequence). In DNA, the CDR3 is TGCGCCAGCAGTGAAGCCCCATCCTACGAGCAGTACTTC. It encodes CASSEAPSYEQYF.

The chain links TRBV21-1 to TRBJ2-1. TRBV21-1 is assigned pseudogene status. The CDR3 is 14 amino acids. CDR3 nucleotide sequence: TGTGCCAGCAGCCCTATCGGCAGACGGAATGAGCAGTTCTTC. This gives the protein CASSPIGRRNEQFF.

This sequence joins TRBV6-5 and TRBJ2-2, with no clear D. The CDR3 is 12 amino acids. Germline CDR1 and CDR2: MNHEY and SVGAGI. V was pared by 6 bases and J by 5 bases, with 7 bases between. The CDR3: CASRKLTGELFF. Written as DNA, the CDR3 is TGTGCCAGCAGGAAGCTAACCGGGGAGCTGTTTTTT.

The V call is TRBV28, the J call TRBJ1-2; D possibly corresponds to TRBD1 (5 bases). This CDR3 contains 16 residues. The V gene lost 1 base and the J gene lost 5 bases, with 17 bases spanning the gap. CDR1 is MDHEN, CDR2 SYDVKM, per germline. CDR3 sequence (DNA): TGTGCCAGCAGTTTATTGAACCTCGGGGGATTTTATGGCTACACCTTC. As protein: CASSLLNLGGFYGYTF.

The chain carries TRBV11-2 and TRBJ2-7, with 12 bases lining up with TRBD2. Trimming cost V 3 bases and J 5 bases; bases outside gene matches: 8. CDR3 length: 16 residues. CDR1 SGHAT and CDR2 FQNNGV come from the germline V gene. CDR3 region: CASSFGLAGPLNEQYF. The CDR3 bases are TGTGCCAGCAGCTTCGGACTAGCGGGGCCCCTTAACGAGCAGTACTTC.

The chain links TRBV6-6 to TRBJ2-7; tentatively, D is TRBD1 (5 bases). The CDR3 spans 14 residues. The germline V gene encodes CDR1 MNHNY and CDR2 SVGAGI (reference sequence). Trimming took off 2 bases at V and 6 bases at J, with 14 bases between the two ends. CDR3 sequence reads: CASSYGLGRGEQYF. In DNA, the CDR3 is TGTGCCAGCAGTTACGGTTTGGGTAGGGGCGAGCAGTACTTC.

This chain links TRBV9 with TRBJ1-2; no reliable D call. The germline V and J ends were trimmed by 1 base and 7 bases, with 8 bases remaining between them. The CDR3 loop spans 12 amino acids. Germline V gene data show CDR1 as SGDLS and CDR2 as YYNGEE. The CDR3 reads CASSVRGAGYTF. DNA of the CDR3: TGTGCCAGCAGCGTACGCGGCGCTGGCTACACCTTC.

The chain links TRBV21-1 to TRBJ2-7; the D call in the table, TRBD2, was not verified against the DNA. TRBV21-1 is a recognized pseudogene. The CDR3 is made up of 20 amino acids. CDR3 sequence reads: CASSKPSGGKSGRPSYEQYF. CDR3 nucleotide sequence: TGTGCCAGCAGCAAACCCTCAGGGGGCAAAAGCGGGAGGCCCTCCTACGAGCAGTACTTC.

This clone was detected only once. J is TRBJ2-7 and V is TRBV4-3; 9 bases line up with TRBD1. The CDR3 extends over 17 amino acids. The germline gives CDR1 LGHNA, CDR2 YSLEER. V was pared by 1 base and J by 2 bases, with 9 bases of the junction left unmatched. The CDR3: CASSQGAWGQGPYEQYF. The CDR3 region has the DNA TGCGCCAGCAGCCAAGGGGCATGGGGACAGGGCCCCTACGAGCAGTACTTC.

The chain couples TRBV28 to TRBJ2-3, with 7 bases identical to TRBD2. The V segment lost 2 bases and the J segment 4 bases; nucleotides outside the gene matches: 12. The CDR3 sequence is 17 residues long. Per the germline V gene, CDR1 is MDHEN and CDR2 is SYDVKM. CDR3 nucleotides: TGTGCCAGCAGTTTAGGTCTTGGCGGGAGCGAGTCAGATACGCAGTATTTT. Translated: CASSLGLGGSESDTQYF.

The chain is built from TRBV13 and TRBJ2-5; 9 positions match TRBD1. The CDR3 length is 15 residues. Looked up from germline, CDR1 is PRHDT and CDR2 is FYEKMQ (reference sequence). The V and J ends lost 3 bases and 5 bases, in that order; junction bases with no gene match: 7. CDR3 nucleotides: TGTGCCAGCAGCTTCAAACAGGGGGCCGTGGAGACCCAGTACTTC. Amino acid sequence: CASSFKQGAVETQYF.

The genes are TRBV5-6 and TRBJ2-7, with 9 nucleotides matching TRBD1. In germline, CDR1 is SGHDT, CDR2 YYEEEE. V shed 0 bases and J 6 bases; nucleotides not matched to a gene: 7. The CDR3 spans 15 residues. CDR3 bases: TGTGCCAGCAGCTTGGAGGGGACAGGGTTACTCGAGCAGTACTTC. Its protein is CASSLEGTGLLEQYF.

The chain uses TRBV4-3 and TRBJ2-7; the D gene is possibly TRBD1 (5 bases). Per germline, CDR1 LGHNA and CDR2 YSLEER. CDR3 length: 16 amino acids. The V end was cut by 0 bases, the J end by 4 bases, with 16 bases between. The CDR3 region has the DNA TGCGCCAGCAGCCAAGAATTAGGGGCGCTTAATTACGAGCAGTACTTC. It encodes CASSQELGALNYEQYF.

The V and J genes are TRBV29-1 and TRBJ2-1; TRBD2 matches 11 bases. The V and J ends lost 6 bases and 8 bases, in that order; junction bases with no gene match: 9. Germline V gene lookup returns CDR1 SQVTM and CDR2 ANQGSEA. The length of the CDR3 is 14 residues. The CDR3 DNA follows: TGCAGCGTCCTCATAGCGGGAGGGCCGGATGAGCAGTTCTTC. Translated, it gives CSVLIAGGPDEQFF.

The chain recombines TRBV7-9 with TRBJ1-1, with no clear D. From germline, CDR1 is SEHNR and CDR2 FQNEAQ (reference sequence). V lost 3 bases and J 5 bases, leaving 7 bases between the germline ends. The CDR3 covers 12 residues. Here the CDR3 reads CASSFDWTEAFF. The CDR3, as DNA: TGTGCCAGCAGCTTTGATTGGACTGAAGCTTTCTTT. Based on the CDR3 plus reference TRBV7-9 and TRBJ1-1, the full variable domain is DTGVSQNPRHKITKRGQNVTFRCDPISEHNRLYWYRQTLGQGPEFLTYFQNEAQLEKSRLLSDRFSAERPKGSFSTLEIQRTEQGDSAMYLCASSFDWTEAFFGQGTRLTVV.

Here the CDR3 DNA reads TGCGCCAGCAGCTTAAATTGGGCGGGACTAGCGGGAGGCGAATTCTACAATGAGCAGTTCTTC. It yields the protein CASSLNWAGLAGGEFYNEQFF. J is TRBJ2-1 and V is TRBV5-1; TRBD2 agrees at 15 bases. Per germline, CDR1 SGHRS and CDR2 YFSETQ. The CDR3 has 21 residues. V shed 2 bases, J shed 3 bases, and the junction held 15 bases outside the gene matches.

V usage is TRBV29-1 and J usage is TRBJ2-7; D gene uncertain. Trimming stripped 0 bases from V and 0 bases from J, with 3 bases between. Germline CDR1 is SQVTM and CDR2 is ANQGSEA. CDR3 length equals 12 residues. DNA of the CDR3: TGCAGCGTTGAAGACAGCTCCTACGAGCAGTACTTC. It translates to CSVEDSSYEQYF.

The chain is built from TRBV14 and TRBJ2-7, with 11 bases identical to TRBD2. The CDR3 extends over 15 amino acids. V shed 4 bases, J shed 4 bases, and the junction held 6 bases outside the gene matches. Germline CDR1 SGHDN, CDR2 FVKESK. CDR3 region: CASSPPTSGSYEQYF. As DNA, the CDR3 is TGTGCCAGCAGCCCCCCAACTAGCGGGAGTTACGAGCAGTACTTC.

The chain joins TRBV10-3 to TRBJ2-7, with no clear D. This CDR3 has 11 residues. The V gene lost 6 bases and the J gene lost 4 bases, with 7 bases spanning the gap. The germline V gene encodes CDR1 ENHRY and CDR2 SYGVKD. CDR3 loop: CAIRNRYEQYF. DNA of the CDR3: TGTGCCATCAGAAATCGGTACGAGCAGTACTTC.

The chain carries TRBV27 and TRBJ2-2; TRBD1 agrees at 9 bases. The CDR3 is 14 amino acids. The trim removed 5 bases at V and 6 bases at J, leaving 4 bases unmatched. Germline values: CDR1 MNHEY, CDR2 SMNVEV (reference sequence). The CDR3 protein is CASSPRTGAGELFF. The DNA for the CDR3 is TGTGCCAGCAGTCCAAGGACAGGGGCCGGGGAGCTGTTTTTT.

The J gene is TRBJ2-7, the V gene TRBV18, with a tentative D call TRBD2 (6 bases). V gave up 0 bases and J gave up 4 bases, with 13 bases separating them. This CDR3 has 15 amino acids. From germline, CDR1 is KGHSH and CDR2 LQKENI. CDR3 loop: CASSPPEGLGYEQYF. In DNA form, the CDR3 reads TGTGCCAGCTCACCACCGGAGGGGCTAGGGTACGAGCAGTACTTC.

This rearrangement joins TRBV19 to TRBJ1-2, with TRBD1 identical over 9 bases. This CDR3 is built from 16 residues. V gave up 0 bases and J gave up 4 bases; unmatched junction bases: 6. Germline CDR1 reads LNHDA; CDR2 reads SQIVND (reference sequence). CDR3 DNA: TGTGCCAGTAGTATAGATAGCACAGGGGGCGGCTATGGCTACACCTTC. This gives the protein CASSIDSTGGGYGYTF.

The rearrangement joins TRBV13 to TRBJ2-7; 8 bases map to TRBD2. The CDR3 contains 15 residues. V lost 3 bases and J lost 3; bases outside the gene matches: 7. CDR1 is PRHDT and CDR2 is FYEKMQ in the germline V gene (reference sequence). This CDR3 is CASSFYGRGVYEQYF. The CDR3 DNA reads as TGTGCCAGCAGCTTTTACGGGAGGGGGGTCTACGAGCAGTACTTC.

The chain employs TRBV27 and TRBJ2-2; 8 nucleotides align to TRBD1. The CDR3 is 14 amino acids. V dropped 7 bases and J dropped 8; count of bases not matched to a gene: 9. Germline V gene lookup returns CDR1 MNHEY and CDR2 SMNVEV (reference sequence). The CDR3 loop reads CASKGAGGSGELFF. The DNA of the CDR3 is TGTGCCAGCAAGGGGGCAGGGGGCAGTGGGGAGCTGTTTTTT.

Points on this clone: Other DNA sequences in this sample translate to the same CDR3. The chain joins TRBV9 to TRBJ2-5; tentatively, D is TRBD1 (6 bases). Germline V gene sequence: CDR1 SGDLS, CDR2 YYNGEE. The V end lost 3 bases, the J end lost 4 bases, and 10 bases lay between the germline ends. This CDR3 contains 13 residues. The CDR3 DNA follows: TGTGCCAGCAGCGCCCCCAGGGGAGAGACCCAGTACTTC. This translates into CASSAPRGETQYF.